The 27 T cell receptor beta chains below all came from one sample that was sequenced in a study of shared clonotypes between healthy human individuals. TCRdb's table, derived via immunoSEQ multiplex PCR, lists solely in-frame clones and lacks some. The sample includes 450,000 to 500,000 clones, over 75% of them seen just once. Sequenced input: PBMCs. The receptor set was obtained from a woman aged 40 to 50 in good health. Some clones in this sample may be carry-over from other donors' samples.

V is TRBV10-3 and J is TRBJ2-2, with D possibly TRBD2 on 6 matching bases. The CDR3 consists of 15 residues. Germline V gives CDR1 ENHRY, CDR2 SYGVKD. V was cut by 6 bases and J by 7 bases, with 18 bases left in between. DNA for the CDR3: TGTGCCATCAGGGCTAGCGTTTCCGTTAACGGGGAGCTGTTTTTT. Its protein product is CAIRASVSVNGELFF.

The rearrangement joins TRBV7-3 to TRBJ2-3, with D possibly being TRBD1 (6 bases). V was shortened by 5 bases and J by 0 bases, with 12 bases between the two germline ends. Germline values: CDR1 SGHTA, CDR2 FQGTGA. The CDR3 length is 15 residues. CDR3 sequence: CASSLGTPSTDTQYF. Here the CDR3 DNA reads TGTGCCAGCAGCCTGGGGACACCTAGCACAGATACGCAGTATTTT.

The sample holds one count of this clone. The likely explanation is a read error, given a far larger clone one base away. No conserved phenylalanine or tryptophan is present at the end of the CDR3, so a read error is the likely explanation. Other DNA sequences in this specimen translate into the identical CDR3. The chain carries TRBV10-2 and TRBJ1-2, with TRBD1 matching over 9 bases. The CDR3 covers 15 residues. Trimming cost V 2 bases and J 10 bases; bases outside gene matches: 11. Germline V gene data show CDR1 as WSHSY and CDR2 as SAAADI. This chain's CDR3 is CASSEGQGLSRLYTL. In nucleotides, the CDR3 is TGCGCCAGCAGTGAGGGACAGGGGTTATCCAGACTCTACACCCTC.

V is TRBV2 and J is TRBJ1-5; 9 bases agree with TRBD1. Germline V gene data show CDR1 as SNHLY and CDR2 as FYNNEI. V trimming: 9 bases; J trimming: 6 bases; junction bases outside the gene matches: 9. The CDR3 covers 14 residues. The CDR3 loop reads CASGNRGLAQPQHF. In nucleotides, the CDR3 is TGTGCCAGTGGGAACAGGGGGCTTGCTCAGCCCCAGCATTTT.

The chain uses TRBV5-1 and TRBJ1-2, with unresolved D. Germline V lookup: CDR1 SGHRS, CDR2 YFSETQ. V was cut by 5 bases and J by 8 bases, with 13 bases left in between. The CDR3 has 12 residues. The DNA of the CDR3 is TGCGCCAGCAGGCAGGAGGCAGAAGGCTACACCTTC. Protein: CASRQEAEGYTF.

This clone showed up many times. V and J are TRBV7-6 and TRBJ2-7; TRBD1 is a possible D gene (6 bases). CDR1 and CDR2 (germline): SGHVS, FNYEAQ. Between the trimmed V and J ends, which lost 2 bases and 5 bases, there was a span of 25 bases. The CDR3 runs to 18 residues. Here the CDR3 DNA reads TGTGCCAGCAGCTTACTCCCATCTTGGACAGTGGTGGAAAACGAGCAGTACTTC. This translates into CASSLLPSWTVVENEQYF.

The CDR3 coding sequence is TGTGCCAGCAGTCTTTCTGGACGGAGGGGCACTGAAGCTTTCTTT. Protein product: CASSLSGRRGTEAFF. This sequence joins TRBV27 and TRBJ1-1; the D gene is possibly TRBD1 (5 bases). V gave up 5 bases and J gave up 4 bases, with 17 bases separating them. The CDR3 is 15 amino acids. Germline CDR1 and CDR2: MNHEY and SMNVEV (reference sequence).

This clone showed up just once. The chain employs TRBV6-1 and TRBJ2-5; unclear D gene. Germline loops: CDR1 MNHNS, CDR2 SASEGT. Trimming removed 7 bases from V and 4 bases from J, with 16 bases in between. CDR3 length equals 14 residues. This chain's CDR3 is CASKQQLNGETQYF. CDR3 nucleotides: TGTGCCAGCAAACAACAGCTTAATGGAGAGACCCAGTACTTC.

The V and J genes are TRBV6-1 and TRBJ2-3; 12 bases line up with TRBD2. CDR3 length: 15 amino acids. Looked up from germline, CDR1 is MNHNS and CDR2 is SASEGT. V was pared by 5 bases and J by 3 bases, with 3 bases of the junction left unmatched. The CDR3 loop is CASSSGLAGTDTQYF. CDR3 nucleotides: TGTGCCAGCAGTTCGGGACTAGCGGGTACAGATACGCAGTATTTT.

The CDR3 sequence is CASSFSSNQPQHF. CDR3 DNA sequence: TGCGCCAGCAGCTTTTCTAGCAATCAGCCCCAGCATTTT. This chain connects TRBV5-1 to TRBJ1-5; D is uncertain. Germline-derived CDR1 and CDR2 are SGHRS and YFSETQ. V was trimmed by 2 bases and J by 0 bases, leaving 3 bases between them. The CDR3 sequence is 13 residues long.

The chain has TRBV18 and TRBJ2-3; 10 nucleotides match TRBD1. CDR1 and CDR2 (germline): KGHSH, LQKENI. The CDR3 spans 17 residues. J gave up 2 bases and V 1 base, and 6 bases lay outside the gene matches. The CDR3 DNA reads TGTGCCAGCTCACCACAACAGACAGGGGGCTACACAGATACGCAGTATTTT. It specifies CASSPQQTGGYTDTQYF.

CDR3 sequence: CASSVAGGPDTQYF. In nucleotides, the CDR3 is TGTGCCAGCAGCGTAGCGGGAGGGCCAGATACGCAGTATTTT. The rearrangement joins TRBV9 to TRBJ2-3; 8 nucleotides agree with TRBD2. The germline V gene has CDR1 SGDLS and CDR2 YYNGEE. The CDR3 has 14 amino acids. V shed 0 bases and J 4 bases; nucleotides not matched to a gene: 1.

The chain links TRBV5-4 to TRBJ1-3; 7 bases are a match to TRBD1. Germline loops: CDR1 SGHNT, CDR2 YYREEE (reference sequence). CDR3 size: 14 residues. The ends lost 7 bases at V and 3 bases at J; junction bases unmatched: 7. CDR3 sequence (DNA): TGTGCCAGCGGTAGACAGGGAGTTGGAAACACCATATATTTT. The encoded protein is CASGRQGVGNTIYF.

This chain joins TRBV6-1 and TRBJ2-3, with a possible D match to TRBD1 (5 bases). The V gene lost 9 bases and the J gene lost 4 bases, with 17 bases spanning the gap. The CDR3 sequence is 14 residues long. Germline CDR1 MNHNS, CDR2 SASEGT. The chain's CDR3 is CASGAAWGPDTQYF. In nucleotides, the CDR3 is TGTGCCAGTGGGGCGGCTTGGGGCCCAGATACGCAGTATTTT.

The DNA for the CDR3 is TGTGCCAGCAGTTTATTAAACCCCTACGGACTAGCGTTTGCAGATACGCAGTATTTT. The encoded protein is CASSLLNPYGLAFADTQYF. The chain recombines TRBV28 with TRBJ2-3; 9 bases fit TRBD2. Germline V gives CDR1 MDHEN, CDR2 SYDVKM. The ends lost 1 base at V and 4 bases at J; junction bases unmatched: 15. The CDR3 sequence is 19 residues long.

This clone has a single count. V gene TRBV9 combines with J gene TRBJ1-2; D is undetermined. V was clipped by 6 bases and J by 0 bases, with 12 bases between them. The CDR3 extends over 14 amino acids. Germline CDR1 is SGDLS and CDR2 is YYNGEE. As DNA, the CDR3 is TGTGCCAGCACCCTAGACACGTCTAACTATGGCTACACCTTC. This encodes CASTLDTSNYGYTF.

As concerns this clone: This likely stems from a read error, as it lies one base from a far larger clone. At the DNA level, this CDR3 is encoded by other sequences in the same sample as well. The chain combines TRBV10-2 with TRBJ2-7; D is perhaps TRBD1 or TRBD2 (5 bases each). This CDR3 region has 12 residues. Germline V gives CDR1 WSHSY, CDR2 SAAADI. The CDR3 DNA is TGCGCCAGCACTGAGGGGTTGTACGAGCAGTACTTC. Translated, it gives CASTEGLYEQYF.

The chain carries TRBV18 and TRBJ2-7; D possibly matches TRBD1 or TRBD2 (5 bases each). Trimming removed 5 bases from V and 3 bases from J, with 14 bases in between. Germline V gene data show CDR1 as KGHSH and CDR2 as LQKENI. The CDR3 sequence is 14 residues long. The CDR3 loop is CASSTTGTDYEQYF. CDR3 sequence (DNA): TGTGCCAGCTCAACAACCGGGACGGACTACGAGCAGTACTTC.

This rearrangement joins TRBV4-1 to TRBJ2-3; D is possibly TRBD2 (6 bases). Looked up from germline, CDR1 is MGHRA and CDR2 is YSYEKL. The CDR3 is made up of 15 amino acids. Trimming removed 4 bases from V and 6 bases from J, with 17 bases in between. As DNA, the CDR3 is TGCGCCAGCAGCCGGTCAGCTCTAGCGAGTGATACGCAGTATTTT. Amino acids: CASSRSALASDTQYF.

The chain uses TRBV30 and TRBJ2-7, with 9 nucleotides matching TRBD2. CDR3 length: 16 amino acids. V lost 0 bases and J lost 2; bases outside the gene matches: 8. Germline CDR1 is GTSNPN and CDR2 is SVGIG (reference sequence). CDR3 DNA: TGTGCCTGGAGTGTTAACGGACTAGCGACTGCCTACGAGCAGTACTTC. Translated: CAWSVNGLATAYEQYF.

The chain joins TRBV28 to TRBJ1-5, with TRBD1 as a possible D gene (6 bases). Trimming removed 9 bases at V and 2 bases at J, with 11 bases between. The CDR3 is 13 amino acids. CDR1 and CDR2 (germline): MDHEN, SYDVKM. CDR3 in DNA: TGTGCCAGTAACAGGGATGGCAATCAGCCCCAGCATTTT. Its translation: CASNRDGNQPQHF. The full variable domain, rest sourced from reference TRBV28 and TRBJ1-5, is DVKVTQSSRYLVKRTGEKVFLECVQDMDHENMFWYRQDPGLGLRLIYFSYDVKMKEKGDIPEGYSVSREKKERFSLILESASTNQTSMYLCASNRDGNQPQHFGDGTRLSIL.

A word on this clone: A read error may produce the germline difference seen at one junction end. The V and J genes are TRBV28 and TRBJ2-7; D possibly corresponds to TRBD2 (8 bases). The germline V gene has CDR1 MDHEN and CDR2 SYDVKM. The CDR3 has 15 amino acids. The CDR3 region is CASSPGGGQPTPSGF. The DNA for the CDR3 is TGTGCCAGCAGCCCGGGGGGGGGACAGCCCACACCGTCTGGCTTC.

The chain recombines TRBV9 with TRBJ1-1, with a weak D call TRBD1 (6 bases). This CDR3 has 17 amino acids. V dropped 3 bases and J dropped 0 bases, with 18 bases sitting between them. Germline V lookup: CDR1 SGDLS, CDR2 YYNGEE. The CDR3 coding sequence is TGTGCCAGCAGCGGTCTGGGGGCAGCTGACATGAACACTGAAGCTTTCTTT. Encoded protein: CASSGLGAADMNTEAFF.

Ten or more counts support this clone. Other nucleotide sequences from this sample produce the same CDR3. This chain joins TRBV9 and TRBJ1-1; 7 bases line up with TRBD1. The junction had 8 bases not matched to a gene; V was cut back by 4 bases and J by 2 bases. CDR1 and CDR2 (germline): SGDLS, YYNGEE. The CDR3 totals 15 residues. CDR3 residues: CASSPTGTVNTEAFF. The CDR3 region has the DNA TGTGCCAGCAGCCCGACCGGGACAGTAAACACTGAAGCTTTCTTT.

This rearrangement joins TRBV7-3 to TRBJ2-1, with 14 bases lining up with TRBD2. This CDR3 is built from 14 residues. Germline V gene sequence: CDR1 SGHTA, CDR2 FQGTGA. V lost 6 bases and J lost 10; bases outside the gene matches: 5. CDR3: CASRSGLAGGEQFF. The CDR3 bases are TGTGCCAGCAGATCAGGACTAGCGGGGGGCGAGCAGTTCTTC.

This clone has only one observation. A far larger clone is only one base removed, so a read error is likely. V usage is TRBV5-1 and J usage is TRBJ1-4; no reliable D call. Germline V gives CDR1 SGHRS, CDR2 YFSETQ. This CDR3 is 13 amino acids long. The CDR3 loop reads CASSLGTNENLFF. As DNA, the CDR3 is TGCGCCAGCAGCTTGGGCACTAATGAAAACCTGTTTTTT.

The chain is built from TRBV29-1 and TRBJ2-7; 8 positions agree with TRBD2. After removal of 6 bases from V and 6 bases from J, the junction contained 7 bases not matched to a gene. Germline V CDR1 and CDR2: SQVTM, ANQGSEA. The CDR3 is made up of 12 amino acids. The CDR3 here is CSVGGGPSEQYF. DNA of the CDR3: TGCAGCGTCGGGGGGGGACCGAGCGAGCAGTACTTC.